By proportion, the clone carrying this T cell receptor (beta chain) is large. Its antigen is undetermined. Measured with immunoSEQ multiplex PCR; TCRdb has only the in-frame clones, and not every one. The table records 10,000 to 13,000 clones, roughly three fifths of them present only once. The sample comes from a study of tumor-infiltrating lymphocytes in localized non-small cell lung cancer. Study overall: Patients included smokers and never-smokers with various histologies, some sampled after neoadjuvant chemotherapy. Study outcomes and limitations: Only some patients had TCR sequencing, depending on available tissue. Technical variation could not be separated from intratumor heterogeneity here.

The CDR3 length is 17 residues. Germline-derived CDR1 and CDR2 are SNHLY and FYNNEI. J was trimmed by 11 bases and V by 6 bases; bases with no gene match: 24. The sequence was collected from a human donor with non-small cell lung cancer. V is TRBV2 and J is TRBJ2-7; 8 nucleotides line up with TRBD1. Sequenced material: lung tumor tissue. This CDR3 reads CASSDPTGDRLTGAKYF. The CDR3 nucleotides are TGTGCCAGCAGCGACCCGACCGGGGACAGGTTGACGGGGGCAAAGTACTTC.